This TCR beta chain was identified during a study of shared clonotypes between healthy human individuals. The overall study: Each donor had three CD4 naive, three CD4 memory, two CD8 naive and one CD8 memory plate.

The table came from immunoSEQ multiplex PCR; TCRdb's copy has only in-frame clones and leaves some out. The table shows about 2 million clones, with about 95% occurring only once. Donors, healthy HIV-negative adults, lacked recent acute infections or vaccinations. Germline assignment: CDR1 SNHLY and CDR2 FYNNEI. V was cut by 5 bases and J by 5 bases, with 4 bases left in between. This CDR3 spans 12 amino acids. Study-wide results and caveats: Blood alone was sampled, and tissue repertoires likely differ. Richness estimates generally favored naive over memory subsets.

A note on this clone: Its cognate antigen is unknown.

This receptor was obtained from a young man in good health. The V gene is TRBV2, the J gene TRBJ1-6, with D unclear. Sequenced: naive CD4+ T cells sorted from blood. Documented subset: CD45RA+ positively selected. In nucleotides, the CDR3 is TGTGCCAGCAGTCCAAATAATTCACCCCTCCACTTT. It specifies CASSPNNSPLHF.